This T cell receptor (beta chain) was captured by sequencing in a study of T cell responses to AZD1222 COVID-19 vaccine. Study-level results: Within unmutated variant regions lay the reported targets of nearly half of spike-specific TCRs. Vaccine-associated CD4 TCRs ranged over spike, dominating at 160-218 and 743-854. Donors were mostly white British, more females; clonal diversity possibly underestimated. Only a handful of people who got AZD1222 tested seropositive at baseline.

About this clone: What it binds is unknown.

Sequencing used immunoSEQ multiplex PCR; TCRdb keeps in-frame clones, though not all of them. In the table there are some 150,000 clones, roughly 93% of which are singletons. Germline assignment: CDR1 SGHAT and CDR2 FQNNGV. This CDR3 contains 14 residues. Trimming pared 5 bases from V and 5 bases from J, leaving 13 bases between. The sequence derives from an adult in good health. The material was peripheral blood, obtained on day 0 of AZD1222 vaccination. V gene TRBV11-2 combines with J gene TRBJ2-1, with D unresolved. The CDR3 DNA follows: TGTGCCAGCAGCCCCGGACCGACCAACAATGAGCAGTTCTTC. Translating gives CASSPGPTNNEQFF.